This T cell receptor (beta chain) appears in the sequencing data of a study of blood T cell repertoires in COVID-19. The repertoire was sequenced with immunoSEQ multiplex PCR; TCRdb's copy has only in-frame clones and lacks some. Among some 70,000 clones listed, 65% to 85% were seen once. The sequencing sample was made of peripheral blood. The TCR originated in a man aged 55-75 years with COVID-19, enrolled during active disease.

The CDR3 sequence is CASSRDRGREKLFF. The CDR3 coding sequence is TGTGCCAGCAGTCGCGACAGGGGACGTGAAAAACTGTTTTTT. The chain recombines TRBV6-6 with TRBJ1-4; 8 bases agree with TRBD1. V lost 5 bases, J lost 7 bases, and 6 bases stayed unmatched. The CDR3 spans 14 residues. Germline CDR1 MNHNY, CDR2 SVGAGI (reference sequence).